These T cell receptor beta chains were read from a single sample in a study of T cells in Graves' hyperthyroidism and ophthalmopathy. One entry per CDR3 protein results from TCRdb running MiXCR on the multiplex PCR reads. The sample includes 340,000 or so distinct CDR3 sequences, 18% seen only once; the top ten take 45% to 55%. The sample taken for sequencing was blood. These receptors originate from a woman aged 45-59 years with Graves' hyperthyroidism. The CDR3 runs from the conserved cysteine through the conserved F or W.

TRBV9	TRBJ1-1	CASSETGTANTEAFF
TRBV19	TRBJ1-1	CASSIGPGGLEAFF
TRBV28	TRBJ1-5	CASSFPYRGSNQPQHF
TRBV9	TRBJ2-1	CASSVALFSGFGLDNEQFF
TRBV6-1	TRBJ1-2	CASSIWEANYGYTF
TRBV28	TRBJ1-5	CASSLNSPQLHF
TRBV3-1	TRBJ2-1	CASSQDLAGGLNEQFF
TRBV20-1	TRBJ2-1	CSASLASGTYEQFF
TRBV20-1	TRBJ2-7	CSAKVTGGFNEQYF
TRBV30	TRBJ1-2	CAWSNNDRPFYGYTF
TRBV2	TRBJ2-5	CASSVGGPQETQYF